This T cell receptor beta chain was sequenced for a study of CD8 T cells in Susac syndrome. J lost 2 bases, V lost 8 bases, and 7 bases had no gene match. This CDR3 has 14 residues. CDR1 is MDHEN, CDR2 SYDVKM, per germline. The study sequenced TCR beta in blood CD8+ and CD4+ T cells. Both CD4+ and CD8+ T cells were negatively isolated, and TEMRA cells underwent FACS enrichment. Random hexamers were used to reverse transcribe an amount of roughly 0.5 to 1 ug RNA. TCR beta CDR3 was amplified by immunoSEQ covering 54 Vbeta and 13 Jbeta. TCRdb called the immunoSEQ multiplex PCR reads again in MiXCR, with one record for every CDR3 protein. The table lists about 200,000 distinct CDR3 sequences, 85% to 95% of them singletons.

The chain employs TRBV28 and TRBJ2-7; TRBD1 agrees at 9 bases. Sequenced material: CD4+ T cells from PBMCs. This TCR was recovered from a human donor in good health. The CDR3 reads CASVGQGTPYEQYV. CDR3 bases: TGTGCCAGCGTAGGACAGGGGACTCCCTACGAGCAGTACGTC.